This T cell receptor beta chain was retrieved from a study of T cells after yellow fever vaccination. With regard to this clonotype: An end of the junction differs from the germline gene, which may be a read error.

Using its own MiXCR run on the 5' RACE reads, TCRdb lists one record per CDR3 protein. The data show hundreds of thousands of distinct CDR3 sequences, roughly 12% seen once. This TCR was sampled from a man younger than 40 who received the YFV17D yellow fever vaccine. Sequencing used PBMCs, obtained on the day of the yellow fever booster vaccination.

The CDR3 region has the DNA TGTGCCAGCAGCGTAGTTCCGGCCCCAAGCGGGGAGCTGTTATTT. This translates into CASSVVPAPSGELLF. The V call is TRBV9, the J call TRBJ2-2; 7 positions match TRBD2. From germline, CDR1 is SGDLS and CDR2 YYNGEE. This CDR3 spans 15 amino acids.